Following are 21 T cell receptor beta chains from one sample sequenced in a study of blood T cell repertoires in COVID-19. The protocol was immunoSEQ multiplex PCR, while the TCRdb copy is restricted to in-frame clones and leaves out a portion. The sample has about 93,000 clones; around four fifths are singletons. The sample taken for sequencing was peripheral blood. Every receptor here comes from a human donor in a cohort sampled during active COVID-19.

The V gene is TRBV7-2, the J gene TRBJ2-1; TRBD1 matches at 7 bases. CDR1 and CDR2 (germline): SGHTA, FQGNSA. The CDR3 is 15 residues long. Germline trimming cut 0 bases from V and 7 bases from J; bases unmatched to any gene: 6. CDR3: CASSLAGQPRNEQFF. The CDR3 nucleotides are TGTGCCAGCAGCTTAGCGGGACAGCCCCGTAATGAGCAGTTCTTC.

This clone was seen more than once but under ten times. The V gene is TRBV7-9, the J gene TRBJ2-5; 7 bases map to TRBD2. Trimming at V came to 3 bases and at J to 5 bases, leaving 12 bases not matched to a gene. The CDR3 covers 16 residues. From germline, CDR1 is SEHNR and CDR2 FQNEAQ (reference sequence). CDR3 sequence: CASSLVSGSGTETQYF. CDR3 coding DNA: TGTGCCAGCAGCTTGGTTAGCGGGTCGGGTACGGAGACCCAGTACTTC.

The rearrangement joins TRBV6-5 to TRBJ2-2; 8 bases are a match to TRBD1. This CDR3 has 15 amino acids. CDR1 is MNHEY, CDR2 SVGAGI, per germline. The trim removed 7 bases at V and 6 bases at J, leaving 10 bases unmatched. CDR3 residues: CASTTAGGASGELFF. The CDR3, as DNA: TGTGCCAGCACGACGGCAGGGGGCGCCTCCGGGGAGCTGTTTTTT.

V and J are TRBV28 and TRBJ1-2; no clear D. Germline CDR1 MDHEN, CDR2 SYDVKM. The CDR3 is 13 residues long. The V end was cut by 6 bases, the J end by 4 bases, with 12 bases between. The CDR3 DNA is TGTGCCAGCAGCGGACTTCGGCCCTATGGCTACACCTTC. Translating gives CASSGLRPYGYTF.

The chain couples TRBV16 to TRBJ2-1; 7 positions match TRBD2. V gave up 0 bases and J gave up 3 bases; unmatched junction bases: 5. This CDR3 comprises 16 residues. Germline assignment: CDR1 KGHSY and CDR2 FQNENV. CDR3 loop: CASSQSGTNYYNEQFF. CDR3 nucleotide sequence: TGTGCCAGCAGCCAATCGGGGACTAACTACTACAATGAGCAGTTCTTC.

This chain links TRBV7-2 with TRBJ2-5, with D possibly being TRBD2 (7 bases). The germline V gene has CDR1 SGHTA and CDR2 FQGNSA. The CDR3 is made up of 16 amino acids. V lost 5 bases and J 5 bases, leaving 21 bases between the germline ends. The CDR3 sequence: CASSIPTLGGAETQYF. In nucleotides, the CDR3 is TGTGCCAGCAGCATACCCACGCTGGGGGGGGCCGAGACCCAGTACTTC.

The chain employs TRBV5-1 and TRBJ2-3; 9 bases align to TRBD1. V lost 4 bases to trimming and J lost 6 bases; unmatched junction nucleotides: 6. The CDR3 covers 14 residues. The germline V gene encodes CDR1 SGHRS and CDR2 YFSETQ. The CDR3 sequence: CASSPGTGFDTQYF. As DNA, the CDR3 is TGCGCCAGCAGCCCCGGGACAGGGTTTGATACGCAGTATTTT.

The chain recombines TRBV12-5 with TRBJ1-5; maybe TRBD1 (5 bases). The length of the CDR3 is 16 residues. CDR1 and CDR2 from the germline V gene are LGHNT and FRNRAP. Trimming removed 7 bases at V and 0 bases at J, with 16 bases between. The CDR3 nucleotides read TGTGCTAGTGCCCGGGGGGACGGACATAGCAATCAGCCCCAGCATTTT. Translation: CASARGDGHSNQPQHF.

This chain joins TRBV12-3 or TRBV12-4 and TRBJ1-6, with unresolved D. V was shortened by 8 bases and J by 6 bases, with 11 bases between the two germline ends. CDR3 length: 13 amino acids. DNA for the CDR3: TGTGCCAGCGCAGAACAGACTAATTCACCCCTCCACTTT. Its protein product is CASAEQTNSPLHF.

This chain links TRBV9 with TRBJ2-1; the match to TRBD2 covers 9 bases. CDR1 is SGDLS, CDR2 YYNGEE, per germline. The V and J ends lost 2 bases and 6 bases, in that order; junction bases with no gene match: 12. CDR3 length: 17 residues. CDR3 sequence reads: CASSVQGGSGSSNEQFF. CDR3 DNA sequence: TGTGCCAGCAGCGTCCAGGGTGGTAGCGGGAGTTCCAATGAGCAGTTCTTC.

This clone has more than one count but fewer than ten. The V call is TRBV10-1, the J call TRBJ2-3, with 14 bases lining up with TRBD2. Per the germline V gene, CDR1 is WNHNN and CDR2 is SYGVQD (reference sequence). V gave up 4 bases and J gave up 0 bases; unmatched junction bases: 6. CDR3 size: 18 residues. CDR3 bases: TGCGCCAGCAGTGGCGGGACTAGCGGGGGTTCTAGCACAGATACGCAGTATTTT. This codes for CASSGGTSGGSSTDTQYF.

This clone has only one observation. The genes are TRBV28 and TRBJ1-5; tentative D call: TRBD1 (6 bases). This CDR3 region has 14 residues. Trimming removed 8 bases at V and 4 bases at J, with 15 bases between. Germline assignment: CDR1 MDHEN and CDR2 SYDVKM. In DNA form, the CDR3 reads TGTGCCAGCCATAACAGGGTACGGAATCAGCCCCAGCATTTT. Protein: CASHNRVRNQPQHF. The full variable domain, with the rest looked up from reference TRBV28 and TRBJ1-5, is DVKVTQSSRYLVKRTGEKVFLECVQDMDHENMFWYRQDPGLGLRLIYFSYDVKMKEKGDIPEGYSVSREKKERFSLILESASTNQTSMYLCASHNRVRNQPQHFGDGTRLSIL.

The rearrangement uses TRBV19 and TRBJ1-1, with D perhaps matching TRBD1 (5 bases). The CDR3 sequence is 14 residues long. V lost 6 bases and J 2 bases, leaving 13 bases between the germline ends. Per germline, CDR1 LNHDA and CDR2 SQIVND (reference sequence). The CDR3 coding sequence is TGTGCCAGTAGGGGGGACTCGGGAAACACTGAAGCTTTCTTT. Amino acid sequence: CASRGDSGNTEAFF.

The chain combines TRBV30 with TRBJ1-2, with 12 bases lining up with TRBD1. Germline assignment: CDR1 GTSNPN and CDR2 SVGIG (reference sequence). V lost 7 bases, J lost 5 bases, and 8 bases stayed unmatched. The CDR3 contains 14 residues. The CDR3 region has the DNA TGTGCCTCCGGGACAGGGGGCGGGTCTTATGGCTACACCTTC. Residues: CASGTGGGSYGYTF. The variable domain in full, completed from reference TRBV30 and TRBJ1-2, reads SQTIHQWPATLVQPVGSPLSLECTVEGTSNPNLYWYRQAAGRGLQLLFYSVGIGQISSEVPQNLSASRPQDRQFILSSKKLLLSDSGFYLCASGTGGGSYGYTFGSGTRLTVV.

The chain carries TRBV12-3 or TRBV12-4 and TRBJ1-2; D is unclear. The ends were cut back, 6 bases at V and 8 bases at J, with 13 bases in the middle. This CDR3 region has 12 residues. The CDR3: CASSETSGGYTF. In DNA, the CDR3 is TGTGCCAGCAGCGAGACATCTGGCGGCTACACCTTC.

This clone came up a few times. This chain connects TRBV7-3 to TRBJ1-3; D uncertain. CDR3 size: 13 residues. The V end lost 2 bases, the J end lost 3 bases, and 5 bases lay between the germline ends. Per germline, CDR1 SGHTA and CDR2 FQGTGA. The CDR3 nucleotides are TGTGCCAGCAGCTTATACGGTGGAAACACCATATATTTT. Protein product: CASSLYGGNTIYF.

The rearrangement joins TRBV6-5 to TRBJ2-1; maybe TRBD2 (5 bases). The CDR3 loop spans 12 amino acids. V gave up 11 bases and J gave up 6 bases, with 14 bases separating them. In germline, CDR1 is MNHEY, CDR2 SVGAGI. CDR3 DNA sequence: TGTGCCGCGTCTCGGGGATTCAATGAGCAGTTCTTC. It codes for CAASRGFNEQFF.

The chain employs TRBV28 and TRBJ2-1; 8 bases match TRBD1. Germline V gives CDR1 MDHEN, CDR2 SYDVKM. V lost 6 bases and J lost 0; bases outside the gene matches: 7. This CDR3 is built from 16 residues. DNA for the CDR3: TGTGCCAGCAGCACCACAGGGGGAGCCTCCTACAATGAGCAGTTCTTC. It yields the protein CASSTTGGASYNEQFF.

The CDR3 sequence: CASSTGQPGGTEAFF. The CDR3 region has the DNA TGCGCCAGCAGCACTGGACAGCCCGGTGGCACTGAAGCTTTCTTT. The V gene is TRBV5-1, the J gene TRBJ1-1, with D possibly TRBD1 on 6 matching bases. Germline V gene data show CDR1 as SGHRS and CDR2 as YFSETQ. The CDR3 runs to 15 residues. Trimming pared 4 bases from V and 4 bases from J, leaving 17 bases between.

The CDR3 loop reads CASMDILSYGYTF. CDR3 coding DNA: TGTGCCAGTATGGACATCCTGAGTTATGGCTACACCTTC. The genes are TRBV2 and TRBJ1-2, with D perhaps TRBD1 (5 bases). Trimming took off 9 bases at V and 5 bases at J, with 16 bases between the two ends. Germline CDR1 is SNHLY and CDR2 is FYNNEI. The CDR3 is 13 residues long.

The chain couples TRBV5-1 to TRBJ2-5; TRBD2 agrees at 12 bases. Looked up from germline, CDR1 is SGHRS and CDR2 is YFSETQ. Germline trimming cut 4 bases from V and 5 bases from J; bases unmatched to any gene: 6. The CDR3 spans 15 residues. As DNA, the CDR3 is TGCGCCAGCAGCCTTACTAGCGGGAGGAGCGAGACCCAGTACTTC. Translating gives CASSLTSGRSETQYF. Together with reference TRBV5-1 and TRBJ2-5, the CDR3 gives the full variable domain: KAGVTQTPRYLIKTRGQQVTLSCSPISGHRSVSWYQQTPGQGLQFLFEYFSETQRNKGNFPGRFSGRQFSNSRSEMNVSTLELGDSALYLCASSLTSGRSETQYFGPGTRLLVL.